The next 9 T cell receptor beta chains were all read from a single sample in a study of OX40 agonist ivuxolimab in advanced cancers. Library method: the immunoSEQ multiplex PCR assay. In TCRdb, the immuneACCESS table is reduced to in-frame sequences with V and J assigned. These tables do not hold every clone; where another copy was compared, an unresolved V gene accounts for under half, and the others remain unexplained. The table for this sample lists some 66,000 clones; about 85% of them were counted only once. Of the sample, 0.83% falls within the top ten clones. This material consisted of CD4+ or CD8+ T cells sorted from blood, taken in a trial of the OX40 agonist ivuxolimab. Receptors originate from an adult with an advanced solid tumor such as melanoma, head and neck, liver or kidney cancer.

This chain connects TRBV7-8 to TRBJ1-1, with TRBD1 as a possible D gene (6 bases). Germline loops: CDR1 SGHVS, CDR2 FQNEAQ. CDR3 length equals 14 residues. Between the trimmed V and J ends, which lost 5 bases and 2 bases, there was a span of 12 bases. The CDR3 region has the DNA TGTGCCAGCAGCATCCTACAGGGAAACACTGAAGCTTTCTTT. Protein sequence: CASSILQGNTEAFF.

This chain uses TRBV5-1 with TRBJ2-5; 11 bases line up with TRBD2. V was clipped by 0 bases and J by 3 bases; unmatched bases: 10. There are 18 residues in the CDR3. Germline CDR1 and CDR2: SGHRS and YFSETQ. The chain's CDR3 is CASSLEIAGGPVKETQYF. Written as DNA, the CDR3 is TGCGCCAGCAGCTTGGAGATAGCGGGAGGGCCGGTAAAAGAGACCCAGTACTTC.

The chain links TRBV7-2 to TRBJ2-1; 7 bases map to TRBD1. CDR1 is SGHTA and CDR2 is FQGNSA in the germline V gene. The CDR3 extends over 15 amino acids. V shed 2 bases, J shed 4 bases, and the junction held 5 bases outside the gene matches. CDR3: CASSLSGGIYNEQFF. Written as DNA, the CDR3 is TGTGCCAGCAGCTTATCAGGGGGTATTTACAATGAGCAGTTCTTC.

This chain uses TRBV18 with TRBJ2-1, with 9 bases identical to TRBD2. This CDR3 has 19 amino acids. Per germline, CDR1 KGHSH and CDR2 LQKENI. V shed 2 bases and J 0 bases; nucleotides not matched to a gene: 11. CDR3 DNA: TGTGCCAGCTCACCATCCCTAGCGGGAATAAAGCGCTCCTACAATGAGCAGTTCTTC. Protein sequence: CASSPSLAGIKRSYNEQFF.

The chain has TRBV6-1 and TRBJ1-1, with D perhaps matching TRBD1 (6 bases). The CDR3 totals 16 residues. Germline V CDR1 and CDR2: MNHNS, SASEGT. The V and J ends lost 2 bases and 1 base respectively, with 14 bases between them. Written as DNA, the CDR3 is TGTGCCAGCAGTGAAAACTGGGACATACAGAACACTGAAGCTTTCTTT. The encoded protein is CASSENWDIQNTEAFF.

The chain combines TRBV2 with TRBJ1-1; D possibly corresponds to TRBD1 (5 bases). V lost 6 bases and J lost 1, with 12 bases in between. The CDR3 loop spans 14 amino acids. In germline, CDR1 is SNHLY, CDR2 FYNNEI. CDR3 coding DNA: TGTGCCAGCAGGGAGGGGAGGGCGAACACTGAAGCTTTCTTT. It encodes CASREGRANTEAFF.

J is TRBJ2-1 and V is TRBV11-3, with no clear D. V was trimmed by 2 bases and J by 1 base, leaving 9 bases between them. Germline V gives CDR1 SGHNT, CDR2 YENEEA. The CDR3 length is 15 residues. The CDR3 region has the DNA TGTGCCAGCAGCTTATACGGCGGATCCTACAATGAGCAGTTCTTC. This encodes CASSLYGGSYNEQFF. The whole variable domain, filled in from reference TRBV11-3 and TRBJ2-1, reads EAGVVQSPRYKIIEKKQPVAFWCNPISGHNTLYWYLQNLGQGPELLIRYENEEAVDDSQLPKDRFSAERLKGVDSTLKIQPAELGDSAVYLCASSLYGGSYNEQFFGPGTRLTVL.

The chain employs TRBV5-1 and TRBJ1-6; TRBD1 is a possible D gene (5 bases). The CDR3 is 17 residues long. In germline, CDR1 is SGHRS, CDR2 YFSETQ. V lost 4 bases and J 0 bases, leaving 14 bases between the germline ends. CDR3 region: CASSPRELSSYNSPLHF. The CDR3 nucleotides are TGCGCCAGCAGCCCCAGGGAGCTGAGCTCCTATAATTCACCCCTCCACTTT.

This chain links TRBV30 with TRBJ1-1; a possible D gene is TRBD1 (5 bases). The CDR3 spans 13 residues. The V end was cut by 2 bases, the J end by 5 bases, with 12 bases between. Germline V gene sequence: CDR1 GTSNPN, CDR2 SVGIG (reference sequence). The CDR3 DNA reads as TGTGCCTGGAGTTATCAGGGAGTTACTGAAGCTTTCTTT. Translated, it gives CAWSYQGVTEAFF.